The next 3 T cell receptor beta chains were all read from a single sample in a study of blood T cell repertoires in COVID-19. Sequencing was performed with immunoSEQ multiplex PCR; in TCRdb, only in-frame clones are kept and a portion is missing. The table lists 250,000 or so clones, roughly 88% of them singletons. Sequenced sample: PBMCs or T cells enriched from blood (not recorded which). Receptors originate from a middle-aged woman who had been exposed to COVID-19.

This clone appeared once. The CDR3 sequence: CASSFLGRLRGGTGELFF. In nucleotides, the CDR3 is TGTGCCAGCAGCTTCCTGGGACGGTTACGGGGGGGGACCGGGGAGCTGTTTTTT. The V and J genes are TRBV7-3 and TRBJ2-2, with TRBD2 matching over 8 bases. J was trimmed by 5 bases and V by 3 bases; bases with no gene match: 14. Germline V gene data show CDR1 as SGHTA and CDR2 as FQGTGA. The CDR3 is 18 residues long.

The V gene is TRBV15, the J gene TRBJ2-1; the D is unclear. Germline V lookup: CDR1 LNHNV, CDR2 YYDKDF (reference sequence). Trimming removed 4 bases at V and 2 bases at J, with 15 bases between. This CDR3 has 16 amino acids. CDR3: CATSISNYPPYNEQFF. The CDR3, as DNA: TGTGCCACCAGCATATCTAACTACCCCCCCTACAATGAGCAGTTCTTC.

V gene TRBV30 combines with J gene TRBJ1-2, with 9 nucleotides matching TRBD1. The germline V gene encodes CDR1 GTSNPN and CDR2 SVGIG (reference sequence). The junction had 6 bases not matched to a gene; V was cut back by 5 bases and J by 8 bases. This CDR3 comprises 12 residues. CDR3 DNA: TGTGCCTGGGTACAGGGGGCGCGAGGCTACACCTTC. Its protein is CAWVQGARGYTF.